A single T cell receptor beta chain is shown here with its context. This sample is drawn from a study of blood T cell repertoires in COVID-19. Assay: immunoSEQ multiplex PCR; the TCRdb copy retains only in-frame clones and omits some. In the table there are a few hundred thousand clones, more than 70% of which are singletons. CDR1 is LNHDA and CDR2 is SQIVND in the germline V gene (reference sequence). The CDR3 runs 15 residues. Deletions cut 6 bases from V and 0 bases from J, with 12 bases between. The chain couples TRBV19 to TRBJ1-5; no clear D gene. The receptor was isolated from a woman aged 40-49 years with acute COVID-19. The sample was PBMCs or T cells enriched from blood (not recorded which). The CDR3 coding sequence is TGTGCCAGTAGGGAGGGAACTTTTAGCAATCAGCCCCAGCATTTT. Translation gives CASREGTFSNQPQHF.